These 2 T cell receptor beta chains came from one sample sequenced in a study of cytomegalovirus exposure and HLA in healthy donors. PCR was performed using 60 Vbeta and 13 Jbeta primers. Profiling relied on immunoSEQ multiplex PCR, and the TCRdb table lists in-frame clones only, not all of them. Across almost 45,000 clones, the top ten clones capture 8% to 10% of the sample. Source material: PBMCs. The receptors were sampled from a male donor in good health and CMV-seronegative.

This CDR3 is CASSQAQGRTGELFF. CDR3 in DNA: TGCGCCAGCAGCCAAGCCCAGGGAAGAACCGGGGAGCTGTTTTTT. The chain couples TRBV4-1 to TRBJ2-2, with a tentative D call TRBD1 (5 bases). Trimming cost V 1 base and J 5 bases, with 11 bases left between them. The CDR3 has 15 residues. Germline V gives CDR1 MGHRA, CDR2 YSYEKL.

This rearrangement joins TRBV10-2 to TRBJ2-3, with 10 bases identical to TRBD2. The CDR3 is 14 amino acids. Germline CDR1 and CDR2: WSHSY and SAAADI. The ends lost 5 bases at V and 6 bases at J; junction bases unmatched: 5. CDR3 DNA sequence: TGCGCCAGCAGTCTAGCGGGAGATGTGGATACGCAGTATTTT. Its translation: CASSLAGDVDTQYF.